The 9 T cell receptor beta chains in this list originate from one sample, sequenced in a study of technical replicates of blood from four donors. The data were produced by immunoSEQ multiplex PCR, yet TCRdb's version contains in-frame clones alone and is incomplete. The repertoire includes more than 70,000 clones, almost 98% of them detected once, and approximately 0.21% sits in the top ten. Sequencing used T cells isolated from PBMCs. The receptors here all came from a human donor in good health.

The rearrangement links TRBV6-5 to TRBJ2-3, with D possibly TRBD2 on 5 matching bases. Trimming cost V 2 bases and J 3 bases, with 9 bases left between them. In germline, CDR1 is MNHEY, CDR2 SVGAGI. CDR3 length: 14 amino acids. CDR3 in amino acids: CASSYERETDTQYF. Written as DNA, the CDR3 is TGTGCCAGCAGTTACGAGAGGGAGACAGATACGCAGTATTTT.

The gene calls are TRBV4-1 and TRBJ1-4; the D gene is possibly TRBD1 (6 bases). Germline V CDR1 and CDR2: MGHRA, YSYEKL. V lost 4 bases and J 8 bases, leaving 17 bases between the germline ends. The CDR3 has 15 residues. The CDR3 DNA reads TGCGCCAGCAGCCCGCGGTTAGGACAGCAGGAAAAACTGTTTTTT. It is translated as CASSPRLGQQEKLFF.

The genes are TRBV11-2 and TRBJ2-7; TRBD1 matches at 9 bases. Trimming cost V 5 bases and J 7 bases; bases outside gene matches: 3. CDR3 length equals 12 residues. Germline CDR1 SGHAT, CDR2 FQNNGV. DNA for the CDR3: TGTGCCAGCAGCCACGGGACAGGGGAGCAGTACTTC. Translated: CASSHGTGEQYF.

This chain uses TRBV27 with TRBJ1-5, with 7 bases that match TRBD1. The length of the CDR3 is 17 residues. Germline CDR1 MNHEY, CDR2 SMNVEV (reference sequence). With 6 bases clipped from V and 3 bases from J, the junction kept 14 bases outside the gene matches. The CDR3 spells CASRLRAGTEINQPQHF. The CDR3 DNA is TGTGCCAGCAGGTTAAGGGCCGGGACAGAGATCAATCAGCCCCAGCATTTT.

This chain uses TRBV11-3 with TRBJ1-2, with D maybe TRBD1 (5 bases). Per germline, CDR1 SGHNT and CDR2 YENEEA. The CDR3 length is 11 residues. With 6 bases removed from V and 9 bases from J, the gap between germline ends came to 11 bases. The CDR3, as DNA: TGTGCCAGCAGTCGTGACAGAAGCTACACCTTC. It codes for CASSRDRSYTF.

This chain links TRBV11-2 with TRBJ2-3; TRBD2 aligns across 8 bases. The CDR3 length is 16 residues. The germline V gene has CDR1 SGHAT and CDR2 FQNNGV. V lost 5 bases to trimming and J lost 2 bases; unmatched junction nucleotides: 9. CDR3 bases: TGTGCCAGCAGCCTACTCGTCGGGGGGGCCACAGATACGCAGTATTTT. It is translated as CASSLLVGGATDTQYF.

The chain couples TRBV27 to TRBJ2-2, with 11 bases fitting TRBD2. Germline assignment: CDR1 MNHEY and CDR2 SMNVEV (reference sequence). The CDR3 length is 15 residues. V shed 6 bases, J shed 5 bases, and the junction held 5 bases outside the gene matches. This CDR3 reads CASSFWTSGTGELFF. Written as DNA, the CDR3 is TGTGCCAGCAGCTTCTGGACTAGCGGGACCGGGGAGCTGTTTTTT.

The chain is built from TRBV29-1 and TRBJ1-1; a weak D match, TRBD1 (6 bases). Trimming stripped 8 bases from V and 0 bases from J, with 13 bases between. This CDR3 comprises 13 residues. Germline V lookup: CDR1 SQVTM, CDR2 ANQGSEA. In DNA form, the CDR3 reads TGCAGCTTCGAAGGACAGATGAACACTGAAGCTTTCTTT. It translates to CSFEGQMNTEAFF.

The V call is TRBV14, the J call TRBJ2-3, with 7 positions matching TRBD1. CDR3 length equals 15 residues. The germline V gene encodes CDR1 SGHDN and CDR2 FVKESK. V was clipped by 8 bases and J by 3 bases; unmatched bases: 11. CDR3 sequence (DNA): TGTGCCAGCCTTCCTGTGAGGGGGCAAACAGATACGCAGTATTTT. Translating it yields CASLPVRGQTDTQYF.